This passage covers 8 T cell receptor beta chains from one sample sequenced in a study of blood T cells in healthy people across ages. A second 7 to 11 cycle PCR used barcoded and J-beta primers. TCRdb recomputed calls from the 5' RACE reads with MiXCR, one row per CDR3 protein. The data contain about 400,000 distinct CDR3 sequences, 45% to 65% of them singletons. Sequencing input: blood. These receptor sequences come from a man in his sixties in good health.

A note on this clonotype: This sequence may be a read error, since a much larger clone differs from it by one base. The V and J genes are TRBV12-3 or TRBV12-4 and TRBJ1-2; TRBD1 matches at 10 bases. Losses at the gene ends were 6 bases for V and 3 bases for J; bases not matched to a gene: 4. The CDR3 extends over 14 amino acids. The CDR3, as DNA: TGTGCCAGCAGGAGGGGACAGGGGTACTATGGCTACACCTTC. It specifies CASRRGQGYYGYTF.

This clonotype appeared a few times. The genes are TRBV28 and TRBJ1-6; weak D call: TRBD1 (5 bases). This CDR3 has 13 residues. V was pared by 8 bases and J by 12 bases, with 17 bases between. Germline loops: CDR1 MDHEN, CDR2 SYDVKM. As DNA, the CDR3 is TGTGCCAGCCATAACTCTAGACAGTTACCCCTCCACTTT. This codes for CASHNSRQLPLHF.

This chain joins TRBV5-1 and TRBJ2-1; 8 bases agree with TRBD1. The ends lost 2 bases at V and 5 bases at J; junction bases unmatched: 3. This CDR3 comprises 14 residues. CDR1 is SGHRS and CDR2 is YFSETQ in the germline V gene. The CDR3 DNA follows: TGCGCCAGCAGCTTCGGCAGGGGGCACAATGAGCAGTTCTTC. Encoded protein: CASSFGRGHNEQFF. Using reference TRBV5-1 and TRBJ2-1 for the parts outside the CDR3, the full variable domain is KAGVTQTPRYLIKTRGQQVTLSCSPISGHRSVSWYQQTPGQGLQFLFEYFSETQRNKGNFPGRFSGRQFSNSRSEMNVSTLELGDSALYLCASSFGRGHNEQFFGPGTRLTVL.

The rearrangement joins TRBV9 to TRBJ2-7; D is perhaps TRBD1 (6 bases). The V gene's germline CDR1 is SGDLS and CDR2 YYNGEE. Trimming stripped 4 bases from V and 4 bases from J, with 9 bases between. The CDR3 covers 12 residues. CDR3 in DNA: TGTGCCAGCAGCCCAGGGGAGTACGAGCAGTACTTC. It yields the protein CASSPGEYEQYF. Looking up the rest from reference TRBV9 and TRBJ2-7 gives the full variable domain: DSGVTQTPKHLITATGQRVTLRCSPRSGDLSVYWYQQSLDQGLQFLIQYYNGEERAKGNILERFSAQQFPDLHSELNLSSLELGDSALYFCASSPGEYEQYFGPGTRLTVT.

This clonotype was observed many times. The DNA for the CDR3 is TGCGCCAGCAGCGTAGACGGCGGCTCCTACAATGAGCAGTTCTTC. It codes for CASSVDGGSYNEQFF. J is TRBJ2-1 and V is TRBV5-1; D call uncertain. The length of the CDR3 is 15 residues. The V end was cut by 4 bases, the J end by 0 bases, with 11 bases between. CDR1 is SGHRS, CDR2 YFSETQ, per germline.

The V gene is TRBV10-3, the J gene TRBJ2-3; a weak D match, TRBD1 (5 bases). Germline CDR1 and CDR2: ENHRY and SYGVKD. With 5 bases removed from V and 0 bases from J, the gap between germline ends came to 9 bases. This CDR3 has 14 amino acids. The CDR3 reads CAISPGASTDTQYF. Here the CDR3 DNA reads TGTGCCATCAGTCCTGGGGCTAGCACAGATACGCAGTATTTT.

The genes are TRBV20-1 and TRBJ2-5, with 7 nucleotides matching TRBD1. The J segment lost 5 bases and the V segment lost 6 bases, leaving 9 bases of the junction unmatched. The CDR3 has 13 residues. Germline V gene sequence: CDR1 DFQATT, CDR2 SNEGSKA (reference sequence). The DNA for the CDR3 is TGCAGTGCGCCGACAGGGTATCGGGAGACCCAGTACTTC. Its translation is CSAPTGYRETQYF.

This clonotype was counted a few times. The V gene is TRBV7-6, the J gene TRBJ1-2; perhaps TRBD1 as D (6 bases). The germline CDR1 and CDR2 sequences are SGHVS and FNYEAQ. Deletions cut 6 bases from V and 8 bases from J, with 16 bases between. The CDR3 sequence is 13 residues long. CDR3 in amino acids: CASSYREMRGYTF. The CDR3 DNA sequence: TGTGCCAGCAGTTACAGGGAGATGAGGGGCTACACCTTC.